This T cell receptor (beta chain) emerged from a study of T cells in Graves' hyperthyroidism and ophthalmopathy. The overall study: Pretreatment peripheral blood was obtained at initial diagnosis.

Template material for amplifying TCR beta CDR3 regions consisted of RNA transcripts. The HTBI primer set drove a first-round RT-PCR of the TCR CDR3. TCRdb processed the multiplex PCR reads anew with MiXCR; each CDR3 protein has one entry. The repertoire holds 500,000 to 650,000 distinct CDR3 sequences, with approximately 15% as singletons. CDR3 length: 16 residues. Germline-derived CDR1 and CDR2 are KGHSH and LQKENI. Trimming stripped 6 bases from V and 4 bases from J, with 21 bases between. The diagnoses drew upon clinical symptoms, serum thyroxine and TRAb, thyroid ultrasound and orbital computed tomography. The PBMCs studied were ones that came from roughly 9.4 ml fresh peripheral blood. This clonotype appeared a few times.

This clonotype was obtained from a woman in her 50s with Graves' ophthalmopathy. The sample comprised blood. V and J are TRBV18 and TRBJ1-2; D not certain. DNA for the CDR3: TGTGCCAGCTCCTCTAGGACGGCAGATGGAATCTATGGCTACACCTTC. Protein product: CASSSRTADGIYGYTF.